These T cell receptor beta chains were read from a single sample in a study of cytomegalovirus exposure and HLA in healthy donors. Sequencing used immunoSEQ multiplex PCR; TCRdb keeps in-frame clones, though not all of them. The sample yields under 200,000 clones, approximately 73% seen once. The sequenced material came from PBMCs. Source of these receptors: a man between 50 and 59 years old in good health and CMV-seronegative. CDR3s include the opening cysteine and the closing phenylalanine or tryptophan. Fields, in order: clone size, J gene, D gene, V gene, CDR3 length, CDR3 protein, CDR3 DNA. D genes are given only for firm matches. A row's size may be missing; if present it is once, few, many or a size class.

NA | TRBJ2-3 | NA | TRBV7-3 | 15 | CASSLGLGRTDTQYF | TGTGCCAGCAGCCTCGGGTTAGGGAGGACAGATACGCAGTATTTT
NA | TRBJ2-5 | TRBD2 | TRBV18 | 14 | CASSPGAGGETQYF | TGTGCCAGCTCACCAGGAGCGGGGGGAGAGACCCAGTACTTC
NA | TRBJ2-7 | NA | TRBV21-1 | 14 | CASSNKPNSYEQYF | TGTGCCAGCAGCAATAAGCCCAACTCCTACGAGCAGTACTTC
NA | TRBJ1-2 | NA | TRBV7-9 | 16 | CASSLVGAGKAQDYTF | TGTGCCAGCAGCTTAGTGGGCGCAGGGAAGGCCCAGGACTACACCTTC
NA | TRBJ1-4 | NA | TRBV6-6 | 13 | CASSSRQYEKLFF | TGTGCCAGCAGTTCGAGACAATATGAAAAACTGTTTTTT
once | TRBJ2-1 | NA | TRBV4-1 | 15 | CASSQVVQGFHEQFF | TGCGCCAGCAGCCAAGTTGTTCAGGGGTTCCATGAGCAGTTCTTC
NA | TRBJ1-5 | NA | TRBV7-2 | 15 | CASSPTLAGNQPQHF | TGTGCCAGCAGTCCGACACTGGCAGGCAATCAGCCCCAGCATTTT
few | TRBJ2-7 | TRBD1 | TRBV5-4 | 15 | CASSFGQGAPYEQYF | TGTGCCAGCAGCTTTGGACAGGGGGCCCCCTACGAGCAGTACTTC
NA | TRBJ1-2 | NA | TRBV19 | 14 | CASSTGLSNYGYTF | TGTGCCAGTAGTACGGGACTTTCTAACTATGGCTACACCTTC
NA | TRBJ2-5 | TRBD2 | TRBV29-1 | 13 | CSVDGGGEETQYF | TGCAGCGTTGACGGCGGGGGAGAAGAGACCCAGTACTTC
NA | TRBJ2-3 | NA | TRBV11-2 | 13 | CASSLGGPDTQYF | TGTGCCAGCAGCTTAGGGGGGCCTGATACGCAGTATTTT
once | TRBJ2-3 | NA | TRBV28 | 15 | CASSFRPGEADTQYF | TGTGCCAGCAGTTTTAGGCCGGGGGAGGCAGATACGCAGTATTTT
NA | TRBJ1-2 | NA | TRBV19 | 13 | CASSTTGQSDYTF | TGTGCCAGTAGTACGACTGGCCAATCCGACTACACCTTC
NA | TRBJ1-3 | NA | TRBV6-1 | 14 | CASSVAGSGNTIYF | TGTGCCAGCAGTGTCGCGGGATCTGGAAACACCATATATTTT
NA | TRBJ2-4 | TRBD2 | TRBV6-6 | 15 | CASSKPGTSQNIQYF | TGTGCCAGCAGTAAACCCGGGACTAGCCAAAACATTCAGTACTTC